The next 16 T cell receptor beta chains were all read from a single sample in a study of somatic mutations in cytotoxic T cells in rheumatoid arthritis listed by TCRdb under 2017. Library preparation used the immunoSEQ multiplex PCR assay. This immuneACCESS table, as held by TCRdb, lists in-frame sequences with V and J called but not all clones. Of the missing ones, under half trace to an unresolved V gene in checked studies; the others have no known cause. This sample comprises some 30,000 clones, more than 85% of them detected only once. The top ten clones comprise around 9% of the sample. What was sequenced was CD8+ T cells sorted from blood. The origin of the receptors is an adult with rheumatoid arthritis.

This clone was picked up one time. The chain employs TRBV5-4 and TRBJ2-3, with D possibly being TRBD1 (6 bases). Per germline, CDR1 SGHNT and CDR2 YYREEE (reference sequence). Trimming pared 1 base from V and 0 bases from J, leaving 18 bases between. The CDR3 totals 18 residues. CDR3 residues: CASSLLGQGVLSTDTQYF. DNA for the CDR3: TGTGCCAGCAGCTTGCTGGGACAAGGGGTGCTAAGCACAGATACGCAGTATTTT.

This chain joins TRBV6-6 and TRBJ2-7, with D possibly being TRBD1 or TRBD2 (6 bases each). This CDR3 contains 15 residues. From germline, CDR1 is MNHNY and CDR2 SVGAGI (reference sequence). The V end lost 4 bases, the J end lost 3 bases, and 16 bases lay between the germline ends. The CDR3 DNA reads as TGTGCCAGCAGTTCTATACGAGAGGGGGGCTACGAGCAGTACTTC. Translation gives CASSSIREGGYEQYF.

The table lists this clone with a few counts. This sequence joins TRBV7-6 and TRBJ1-6; D is undetermined. CDR3 length equals 16 residues. CDR1 and CDR2 from the germline V gene are SGHVS and FNYEAQ. V was cut by 1 base and J by 5 bases, with 12 bases left in between. CDR3 coding DNA: TGTGCCAGCAGCTTAGTTGCAGACTCGGATAATTCACCCCTCCACTTT. Its translation is CASSLVADSDNSPLHF.

The DNA for the CDR3 is TGCGCCAGCAGCGAAGTCCAGGACAGTTACAATGAGCAGTTCTTC. Amino acids: CASSEVQDSYNEQFF. This chain connects TRBV4-1 to TRBJ2-1; a weak D match, TRBD1 (6 bases). V shed 5 bases and J shed 4 bases, with 15 bases lying between them. Germline V gene lookup returns CDR1 MGHRA and CDR2 YSYEKL. This CDR3 comprises 15 residues.

The chain recombines TRBV11-2 with TRBJ2-5; a possible D gene is TRBD2 (5 bases). V was clipped by 7 bases and J by 5 bases, with 20 bases between them. The V gene's germline CDR1 is SGHAT and CDR2 FQNNGV. The CDR3 totals 15 residues. CDR3 in amino acids: CASTPSGAVWETQYF. In DNA form, the CDR3 reads TGTGCCAGCACCCCATCCGGAGCGGTGTGGGAGACCCAGTACTTC.

This chain links TRBV19 with TRBJ1-1, with D unclear. The CDR3 consists of 13 residues. Germline V gene lookup returns CDR1 LNHDA and CDR2 SQIVND (reference sequence). V lost 3 bases to trimming and J lost 0 bases, with 5 bases between them. The CDR3 protein is CASSISMNTEAFF. The CDR3 DNA sequence: TGTGCCAGTAGTATCTCCATGAACACTGAAGCTTTCTTT.

This clone was observed a handful of times. The V call is TRBV30, the J call TRBJ2-7, with 9 bases matching TRBD1. After removal of 2 bases from V and 1 base from J, the junction contained 3 bases not matched to a gene. The CDR3 extends over 14 amino acids. Germline loops: CDR1 GTSNPN, CDR2 SVGIG (reference sequence). The chain's CDR3 is CAWSRDRVSYEQYF. CDR3 coding DNA: TGTGCCTGGAGTCGGGACAGGGTATCCTACGAGCAGTACTTC.

This clone occurred once. The chain combines TRBV5-1 with TRBJ1-5; 7 nucleotides match TRBD1. After removal of 0 bases from V and 0 bases from J, the junction contained 9 bases not matched to a gene. The V gene's germline CDR1 is SGHRS and CDR2 YFSETQ. The CDR3 contains 18 residues. DNA for the CDR3: TGCGCCAGCAGCTTGGTTCCCCCCGGGACAGATAGCAATCAGCCCCAGCATTTT. Amino acid sequence: CASSLVPPGTDSNQPQHF.

This chain links TRBV27 with TRBJ2-1; no definite D call. Germline V gives CDR1 MNHEY, CDR2 SMNVEV (reference sequence). This CDR3 is 10 amino acids long. Trimming shortened V by 7 bases and J by 10 bases, and 8 bases separated the two germline ends. The CDR3: CASNIPEQFF. The CDR3 region has the DNA TGTGCCAGCAACATCCCGGAGCAGTTCTTC.

This clone was seen just once. The chain recombines TRBV27 with TRBJ2-7, with 7 bases aligning to TRBD2. V shed 5 bases, J shed 0 bases, and the junction held 7 bases outside the gene matches. This CDR3 is 15 amino acids long. Germline CDR1 is MNHEY and CDR2 is SMNVEV (reference sequence). The CDR3 nucleotides read TGTGCCAGCAGTCGGACCGGACTAGGCTCCTACGAGCAGTACTTC. Translated, it gives CASSRTGLGSYEQYF.

Only one count was recorded for this clone. The chain recombines TRBV30 with TRBJ1-5, with D unresolved. CDR1 is GTSNPN, CDR2 SVGIG, per germline (reference sequence). The CDR3 spans 14 residues. Deletions cut 0 bases from V and 2 bases from J, with 8 bases between. CDR3: CAWSVDFGNQPQHF. The CDR3, as DNA: TGTGCCTGGAGTGTAGACTTTGGCAATCAGCCCCAGCATTTT. The entire variable domain, with the rest obtained from reference TRBV30 and TRBJ1-5, is as follows: SQTIHQWPATLVQPVGSPLSLECTVEGTSNPNLYWYRQAAGRGLQLLFYSVGIGQISSEVPQNLSASRPQDRQFILSSKKLLLSDSGFYLCAWSVDFGNQPQHFGDGTRLSIL.

In this sample, this clone turned up a few times. In nucleotides, the CDR3 is TGTGCCAGCACGACCTACCTGAACACTGAAGCTTTCTTT. Translating gives CASTTYLNTEAFF. J is TRBJ1-1 and V is TRBV6-1; no firm D call. The CDR3 is 13 residues long. Looked up from germline, CDR1 is MNHNS and CDR2 is SASEGT. Trimming left V 7 bases short and J 0 bases short, with 9 bases between.

The chain links TRBV6-1 to TRBJ2-5, with D hard to call. Germline V gene sequence: CDR1 MNHNS, CDR2 SASEGT. Trimming took off 2 bases at V and 2 bases at J, with 6 bases between the two ends. This CDR3 has 13 amino acids. CDR3 sequence (DNA): TGTGCCAGCAGTGAATGGGTTCAAGAGACCCAGTACTTC. This translates into CASSEWVQETQYF.

The chain links TRBV7-8 to TRBJ2-7; 7 bases map to TRBD1. The CDR3 extends over 14 amino acids. V shed 5 bases and J 3 bases; nucleotides not matched to a gene: 7. Germline CDR1 is SGHVS and CDR2 is FQNEAQ. CDR3 bases: TGTGCCAGCAGCCTATGGACAGGCGGCTACGAGCAGTACTTC. Amino acids: CASSLWTGGYEQYF.

The chain employs TRBV19 and TRBJ2-3, with D unclear. V was trimmed by 3 bases and J by 1 base, leaving 5 bases between them. CDR1 is LNHDA, CDR2 SQIVND, per germline (reference sequence). The CDR3 contains 13 residues. CDR3 protein: CASSIWGTDTQYF. As DNA, the CDR3 is TGTGCCAGTAGTATTTGGGGCACAGATACGCAGTATTTT.

The CDR3 coding sequence is TGTGCCAGCAGCGTAGGGATAGTCGTTGAGAGCACAGATACGCAGTATTTT. Protein product: CASSVGIVVESTDTQYF. V usage is TRBV9 and J usage is TRBJ2-3; D gene ambiguous. V shed 0 bases and J shed 0 bases, with 14 bases lying between them. Germline CDR1 and CDR2: SGDLS and YYNGEE. CDR3 length equals 17 residues.